This T cell receptor (beta chain) is from a study of molecular identifiers for immune sequencing clone quantification. In TCRdb, the PCR reads were re-called with MiXCR into one record per CDR3 protein. The sample lists more than 550,000 distinct CDR3 sequences; roughly 25% were seen once. Germline assignment: CDR1 SGHVS and CDR2 FNYEAQ. Trimming at V came to 1 base and at J to 0 bases, leaving 19 bases not matched to a gene. The length of the CDR3 is 22 residues. The source is a human donor in good health. Some libraries in this study had Jurkat cell RNA spiked in. The material sequenced was naive CD8+ T cells from blood, with Jurkat cell RNA spiked in. Subset noted: FACS-sorted CD8+CD4-CCR7+CD45RA+ naive T cells. The genes are TRBV7-6 and TRBJ2-3; the match to TRBD2 covers 10 bases. The CDR3 spells CASSLGPGTIAGGFHSTDTQYF. The DNA of the CDR3 is TGTGCCAGCAGCTTAGGTCCCGGGACCATAGCGGGGGGCTTCCATAGCACAGATACGCAGTATTTT.